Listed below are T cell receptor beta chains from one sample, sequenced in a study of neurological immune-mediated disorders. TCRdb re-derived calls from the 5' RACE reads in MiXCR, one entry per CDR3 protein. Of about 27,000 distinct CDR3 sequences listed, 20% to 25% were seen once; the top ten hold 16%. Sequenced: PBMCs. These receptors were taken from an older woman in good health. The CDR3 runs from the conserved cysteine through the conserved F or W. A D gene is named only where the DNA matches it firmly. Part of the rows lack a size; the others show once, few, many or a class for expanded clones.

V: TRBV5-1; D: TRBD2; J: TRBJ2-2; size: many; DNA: TGCGCCAGCAGCTATTCTAGCGGGACGAACACCGGGGAGCTGTTTTTT; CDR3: CASSYSSGTNTGELFF
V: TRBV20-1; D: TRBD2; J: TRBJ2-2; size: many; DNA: TGCAGTGCTAGATTTCGGGAGGGTAGCACCGGGGAGCTGTTTTTT; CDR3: CSARFREGSTGELFF
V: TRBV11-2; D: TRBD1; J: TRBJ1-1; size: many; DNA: TGTGCCAGCAGCCGGGACAGGGCGAACACTGAAGCTTTCTTT; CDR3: CASSRDRANTEAFF
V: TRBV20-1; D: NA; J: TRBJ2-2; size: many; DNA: TGCAGTGCGAGGACGGGAACCGGGGAGCTGTTTTTT; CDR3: CSARTGTGELFF
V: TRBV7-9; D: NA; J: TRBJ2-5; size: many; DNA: TGTGCCAGCAGCCCCTCCAGGGGAAGGGAGACCCAGTACTTC; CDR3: CASSPSRGRETQYF
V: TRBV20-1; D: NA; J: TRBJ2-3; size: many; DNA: TGCAGTGCTAGAGATCCGGGGCCCACAGATACGCAGTATTTT; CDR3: CSARDPGPTDTQYF
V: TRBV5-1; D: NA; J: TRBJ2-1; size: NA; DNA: TGCGCCAGCAGCTTGGGACTATGGGAAGAGCAGTTCTTC; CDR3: CASSLGLWEEQFF
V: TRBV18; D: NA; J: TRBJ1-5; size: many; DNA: TGTGCCAGCTCACCGGACGGTAATCAGCCCCAGCATTTT; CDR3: CASSPDGNQPQHF
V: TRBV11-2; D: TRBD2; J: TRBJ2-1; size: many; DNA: TGTGCCAGCAGCCTAGCGGGGGGGTACAATGAGCAGTTCTTC; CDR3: CASSLAGGYNEQFF
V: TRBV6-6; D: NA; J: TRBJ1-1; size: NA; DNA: TGTGCCAGCAGGCCTCAGGGTGGGAGTGAAGCTTTCTTT; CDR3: CASRPQGGSEAFF
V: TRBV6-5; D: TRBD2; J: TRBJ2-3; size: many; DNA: TGTGCCAGCAGTCTAAGCGGGGGGGCCAGAGATACGCAGTATTTT; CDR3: CASSLSGGARDTQYF
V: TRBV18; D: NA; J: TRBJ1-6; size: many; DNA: TGTGCCAGCTCACCAGACAGCCCTAATTCACCCCTCCACTTT; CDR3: CASSPDSPNSPLHF
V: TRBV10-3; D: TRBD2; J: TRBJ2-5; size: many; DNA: TGTGCCATCAGTCAGCCAGGGACTAGCGGGGTGAACCAAGAGACCCAGTACTTC; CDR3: CAISQPGTSGVNQETQYF
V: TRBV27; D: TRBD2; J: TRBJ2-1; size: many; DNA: TGTGCCAGCAGATTAGCGGGAGGGTATGAGCAGTTCTTC; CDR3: CASRLAGGYEQFF
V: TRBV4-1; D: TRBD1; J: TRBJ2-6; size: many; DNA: TGCGCCAGCAGGCAGGGGGCTGGGGCCAACGTCCTGACTTTC; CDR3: CASRQGAGANVLTF
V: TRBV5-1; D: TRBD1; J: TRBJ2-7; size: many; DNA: TGCGCCAGCAGCTCACCGGGACAGGGGTTATACGAGCAGTACTTC; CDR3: CASSSPGQGLYEQYF
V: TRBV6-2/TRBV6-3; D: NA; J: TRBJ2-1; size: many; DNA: TGTGCCAGCATGTCTCCCAATGAGCAGTTCTTC; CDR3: CASMSPNEQFF
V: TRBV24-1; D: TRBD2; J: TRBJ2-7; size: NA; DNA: TGTGCCACCAGTGACCGGGGGGGTGACCAGTACTTC; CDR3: CATSDRGGDQYF
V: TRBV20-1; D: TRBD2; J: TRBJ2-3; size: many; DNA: TGCAGTGCTAGATCGGCGGGGGGGCCGGCAGATACGCAGTATTTT; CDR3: CSARSAGGPADTQYF
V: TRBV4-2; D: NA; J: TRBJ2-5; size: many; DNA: TGTGCCAGCAGCCAAGACAAGGCAAGTCGAGGCCAGTACTTC; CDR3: CASSQDKASRGQYF
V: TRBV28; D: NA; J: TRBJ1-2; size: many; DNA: TGTGCCAGCGGACTCCAGGGGAACTATGGCTACACCTTC; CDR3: CASGLQGNYGYTF
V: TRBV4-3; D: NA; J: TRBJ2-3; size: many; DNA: TGCGCCAGCAGCCAAGAGCCACAGGGAACGCAGTATTTT; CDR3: CASSQEPQGTQYF
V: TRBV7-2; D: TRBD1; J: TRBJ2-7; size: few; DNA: TGTGCCAGCAGCGTACAGGGGGACGGACTCTACGAGCAGTACTTC; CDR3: CASSVQGDGLYEQYF
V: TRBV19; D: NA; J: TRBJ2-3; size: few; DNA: TGTGCCAGTAGTACTCAAACGACGGTCGCAGATACGCAGTATTTT; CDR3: CASSTQTTVADTQYF
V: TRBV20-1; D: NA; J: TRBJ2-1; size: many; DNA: TGCAGTGCTAACTACGGGGGTACCTACAATGAGCAGTTCTTC; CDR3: CSANYGGTYNEQFF
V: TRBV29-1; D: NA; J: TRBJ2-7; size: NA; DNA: TGCAGCGTTGAAGATAGGCGAGGCAGCCTGAGCTCCTACGAGCAGTACTTC; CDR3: CSVEDRRGSLSSYEQYF
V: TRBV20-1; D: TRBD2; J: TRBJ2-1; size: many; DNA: TGCAGTGCTAGAAAGGCTAGCGGGTCCTACAATGAGCAGTTCTTC; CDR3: CSARKASGSYNEQFF
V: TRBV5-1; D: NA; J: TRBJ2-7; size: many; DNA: TGCGCCAGCAGCGAGTCCCCTCCCTACGAGCAGTACTTC; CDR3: CASSESPPYEQYF
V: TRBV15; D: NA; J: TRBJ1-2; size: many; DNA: TGTGCCACCAGCAGAGACGGCGGCAGGCCATCTAACTATGGCTACACCTTC; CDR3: CATSRDGGRPSNYGYTF
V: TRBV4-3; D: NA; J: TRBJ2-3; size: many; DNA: TGCGCCAGCAGCCAAGATCGAGGATTCAAGACAGATACGCAGTATTTT; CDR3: CASSQDRGFKTDTQYF
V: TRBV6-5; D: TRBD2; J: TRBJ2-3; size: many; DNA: TGTGCCAGCAGTACACAGAGGGCCGCTAGCGGGAGGGCCCCAGATACGCAGTATTTT; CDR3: CASSTQRAASGRAPDTQYF
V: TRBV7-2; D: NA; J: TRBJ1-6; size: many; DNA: TGTGCCAGCAGCCCTATGGGGGATTCACCCCTCCACTTT; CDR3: CASSPMGDSPLHF
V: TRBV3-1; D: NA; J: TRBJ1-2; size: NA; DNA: TGTGCCAGCAGCTCCACGGGCATAAACTATGGATACACCTTC; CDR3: CASSSTGINYGYTF
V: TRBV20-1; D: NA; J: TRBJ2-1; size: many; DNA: TGCAGTGTTAGAGCCCGGATCTACAATGAGCAGTTCTTC; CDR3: CSVRARIYNEQFF
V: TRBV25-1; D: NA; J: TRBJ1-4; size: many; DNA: TGTGCCAGCAGTGAAGGGACGGGAACTAATGAAAAACTGTTTTTT; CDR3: CASSEGTGTNEKLFF
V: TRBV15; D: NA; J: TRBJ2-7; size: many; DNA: TGTGCCACCAGCAGGGAGGCTTCCTACGAGCAGTACTTC; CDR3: CATSREASYEQYF
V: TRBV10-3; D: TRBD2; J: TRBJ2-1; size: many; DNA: TGTGCCATCAGTGAGTCTTCACTAGCGGGGAGTCAGTTCTTC; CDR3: CAISESSLAGSQFF
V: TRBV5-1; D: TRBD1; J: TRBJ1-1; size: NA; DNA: TGCGCCAGCAGGCTGCGCTCGACAGGGAACATGAACACTGAAGCTTTCTTT; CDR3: CASRLRSTGNMNTEAFF
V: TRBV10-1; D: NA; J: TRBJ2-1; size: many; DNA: TGCGCCAGCAGTGAAGTAGCGGACAATGAGCAGTTCTTC; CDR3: CASSEVADNEQFF
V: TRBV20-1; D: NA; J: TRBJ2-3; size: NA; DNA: TGCCGTGCGAAGGGGACTCCAAGGACAGATACGCAGTATTTT; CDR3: CRAKGTPRTDTQYF
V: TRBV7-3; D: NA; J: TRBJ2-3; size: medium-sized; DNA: TGTGCCAGCAGCGGGGCGAACACAGATACGCAGTATTTT; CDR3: CASSGANTDTQYF
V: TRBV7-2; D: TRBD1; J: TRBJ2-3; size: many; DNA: TGTGCCAGCAGCTTATGGGACAGCCTCACAGATACGCAGTATTTT; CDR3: CASSLWDSLTDTQYF
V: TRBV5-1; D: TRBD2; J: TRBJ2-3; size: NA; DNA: TGCGCCAGCAGCTTCACAGCGGGAGCTGGAACAGATACGCAGTATTTT; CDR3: CASSFTAGAGTDTQYF
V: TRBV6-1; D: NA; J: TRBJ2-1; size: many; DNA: TGTGCCAGCACAGGGGGGCCCTACAATGAGCAGTTCTTC; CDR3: CASTGGPYNEQFF
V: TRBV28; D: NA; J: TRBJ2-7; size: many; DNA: TGTGCCAGCAGCAGGGGAGTGGGCGAGCAGTACTTC; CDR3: CASSRGVGEQYF
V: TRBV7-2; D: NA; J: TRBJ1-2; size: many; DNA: TGTGCCAGCAGCTTAGCCGGAGACAGCCACTATGGCTACACCTTC; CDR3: CASSLAGDSHYGYTF
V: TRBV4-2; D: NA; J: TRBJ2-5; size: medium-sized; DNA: TGTGCCAGCAGCCAAGATCCCCTCCAGGGTCCGGAGACCCAGTACTTC; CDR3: CASSQDPLQGPETQYF
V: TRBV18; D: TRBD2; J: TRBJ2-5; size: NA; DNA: TGTGCCAGCTCGCCCTGGGCTAGCGGGATTCGGTCCCAAGAGACCCAGTACTTC; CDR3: CASSPWASGIRSQETQYF
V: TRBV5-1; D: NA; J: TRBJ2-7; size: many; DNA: TGCGCCAGCAGTCCCAGTGGTGGGATTTACGAGCAGTACTTC; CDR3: CASSPSGGIYEQYF
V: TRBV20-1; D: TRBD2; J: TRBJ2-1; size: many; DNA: TGCAGTGCCACCGGGACTAGCTGGGATGAGCAGTTCTTC; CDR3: CSATGTSWDEQFF
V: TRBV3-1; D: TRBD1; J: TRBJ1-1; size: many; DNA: TGTGCCAGCAGCCGATCAGGGGGGGGCACTGAAGCTTTCTTT; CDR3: CASSRSGGGTEAFF
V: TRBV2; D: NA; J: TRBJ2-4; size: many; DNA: TGTGCCAGCAGCCGCGATAGGCAAGAAAACATTCAGTACTTC; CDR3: CASSRDRQENIQYF